The source of this T cell receptor beta chain is a study of T cells in women clearing cervical HPV infection. Across the whole study: Only a few women had HLA typing results available.

General observations from the study: Effector/memory and HPV-specific T cells were not isolated, and association timing is unknown. Unknown T-cell numbers per sample may underlie the richness differences.

Worth noting for this clone: Its antigen is unidentified. The DNA ends 3 residues before the CDR3 does, and the rest of the CDR3 is filled in from the germline J gene.

The repertoire was sequenced with immunoSEQ multiplex PCR; TCRdb's copy has only in-frame clones and lacks some. The table lists around 19,000 clones. Trimming stripped 4 bases from V and 5 bases from J, with 15 bases between. The CDR3 runs to 15 residues. Germline V gene sequence: CDR1 GTSNPN, CDR2 SVGIG (reference sequence). This sequence originates from a woman aged 18-70 years with a cervical HPV16 infection that either progressed to CIN3+ or cleared (not recorded which). The chain joins TRBV30 to TRBJ1-6, with a weak D call TRBD1 (5 bases). Sequencing was carried out using blood buffy coat. The CDR3 spells CAWNPRAVNNSPLHF. Partial CDR3 DNA: TGTGCCTGGAACCCCAGGGCTGTAAATAATTCACCC.